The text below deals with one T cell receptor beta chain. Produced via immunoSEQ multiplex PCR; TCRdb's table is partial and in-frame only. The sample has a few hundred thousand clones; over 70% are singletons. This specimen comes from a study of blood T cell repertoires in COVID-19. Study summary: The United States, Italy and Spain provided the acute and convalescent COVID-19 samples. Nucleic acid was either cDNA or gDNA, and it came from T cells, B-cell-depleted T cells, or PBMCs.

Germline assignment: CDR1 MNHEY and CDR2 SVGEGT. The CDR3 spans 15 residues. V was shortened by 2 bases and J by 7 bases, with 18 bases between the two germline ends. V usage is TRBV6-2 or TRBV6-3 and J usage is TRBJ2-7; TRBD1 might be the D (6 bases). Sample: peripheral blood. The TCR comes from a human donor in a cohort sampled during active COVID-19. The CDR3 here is CASSYPTTGKEEQYF. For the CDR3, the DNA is TGTGCCAGCAGTTACCCTACCACAGGGAAGGAAGAGCAGTACTTC.